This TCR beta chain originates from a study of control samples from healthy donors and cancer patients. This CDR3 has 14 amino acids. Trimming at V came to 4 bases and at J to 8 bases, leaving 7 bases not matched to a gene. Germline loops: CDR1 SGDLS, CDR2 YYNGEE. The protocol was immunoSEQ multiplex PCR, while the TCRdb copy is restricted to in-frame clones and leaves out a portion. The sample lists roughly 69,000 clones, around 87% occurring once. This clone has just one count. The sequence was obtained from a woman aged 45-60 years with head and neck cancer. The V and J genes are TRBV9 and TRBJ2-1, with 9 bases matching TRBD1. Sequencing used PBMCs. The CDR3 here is CASSPGTGFDEQFF. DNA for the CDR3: TGTGCCAGCAGCCCCGGGACAGGGTTTGATGAGCAGTTCTTC.